A selection of T cell receptor beta chains follows, all from one sample in a study of tumor-infiltrating lymphocytes in primary liver carcinoma. TCRdb recomputed calls from the multiplex PCR reads with MiXCR, one row per CDR3 protein. The sample includes about 100,000 distinct CDR3 sequences, roughly 69% of them seen just once. Sequenced material: liver tumor tissue from sampling region 5. The receptor source for this set is a woman aged 60-75 years with primary liver carcinoma and hepatitis B virus infection. Both conserved end residues are part of each CDR3. The order of the fields is D gene, clone size, J gene, V gene, CDR3 DNA, CDR3 protein. A D gene is named only where the DNA matches it firmly. Expanded clones get a size class; other rows say once, few or many, or leave the size out.

- | once | TRBJ1-5 | TRBV6-2/TRBV6-3 | TGTGCCAGCAATTACCGGGAGACTGATACGCAGCATTTT | CASNYRETDTQHF
- | - | TRBJ2-3 | TRBV12-3/TRBV12-4 | TGTGCCAGCAGCCGCGGACAGATTAGCACAGATACGCTGTATTTC | CASSRGQISTDTLYF
- | many | TRBJ1-2 | TRBV5-4 | TGTGCCAGCAGCTCCTTCGGGGATAACTATGGCTACACCTTC | CASSSFGDNYGYTF
TRBD2 | - | TRBJ2-1 | TRBV5-6 | TGTGCCAGCAGCTTGTACCCCCCATGGAGTAGCGGGAGAGGGCAGCTCTTC | CASSLYPPWSSGRGQLF
- | - | TRBJ2-1 | TRBV6-1 | TGTGCCAGCAGTGAAGTATATTATCTGAGTTCCTACAATGGGCAGTTCTTC | CASSEVYYLSSYNGQFF
- | - | TRBJ2-5 | TRBV12-3/TRBV12-4 | TGTGCCACCAGTTTGTCTTTGGAGCAGAGCCAGTACTTC | CATSLSLEQSQYF
- | - | TRBJ1-2 | TRBV11-3 | TGTACCAGCAGCAAGGGACCCTATGGTTACACCTTC | CTSSKGPYGYTF
- | many | TRBJ2-2 | TRBV29-1 | TGCAGCGTTGTGGGCACAGGGATTAGCACCGGGGAGCTGTTTTTT | CSVVGTGISTGELFF
- | once | TRBJ2-6 | TRBV11-1 | TGTGCCAGCAGCCCCCCGGCAGGGAGTTCTGGGGCCAACGTCCTGACTTTC | CASSPPAGSSGANVLTF
- | - | TRBJ2-7 | TRBV5-6 | TGTGCCGGCAGCTCAAAGGGACGACCCTCCTACGAGCACTACTTC | CAGSSKGRPSYEHYF
- | few | TRBJ1-5 | TRBV28 | TGTGCCACCAATCGTGGTGGGATCGTCGGCAATCAGCCCCAGCATTTT | CATNRGGIVGNQPQHF
- | - | TRBJ2-4 | TRBV5-4 | TGTGCCAGCAGCTTGGCTGGGGGTGGTAAAAACATTCAGTACTTC | CASSLAGGGKNIQYF
- | - | TRBJ1-2 | TRBV7-9 | TGTGCCAGCAGCTTGGGGGATGGCTGCACCTTC | CASSLGDGCTF
- | - | TRBJ1-2 | TRBV11-2 | TGTGCCATCAGCCCACTTCGAGGTGCGGGAGGAAGGTATGGCTACACCTTC | CAISPLRGAGGRYGYTF
- | medium-sized | TRBJ1-5 | TRBV11-2 | TGTGCCAGCTCCCCTACGGGAGGGGACAATCAGCCCCAGCATTTT | CASSPTGGDNQPQHF
TRBD2 | - | TRBJ2-1 | TRBV11-3 | TGTGTCAGCAGCCCTCGGAGTAGCGGGAACAACGAGCAGTTCTTC | CVSSPRSSGNNEQFF
TRBD1 | - | TRBJ2-4 | TRBV12-3/TRBV12-4 | TGTGCCAGCAGTCTTAGGGGGTACAGGGGAACGATGGTCAAAAACATTCAATACTTC | CASSLRGYRGTMVKNIQYF
TRBD2 | - | TRBJ2-3 | TRBV30 | TGTGCCTGGAGTGTAGCGGGAGGACACACAGATACGCAGTATTTT | CAWSVAGGHTDTQYF
- | - | TRBJ1-2 | TRBV4-2 | TGTGTCAGCAGCCGAGAGGGCCAGGTGACTAACTATGGCTACACCTTC | CVSSREGQVTNYGYTF
TRBD2 | - | TRBJ2-7 | TRBV29-1 | TGCAGGGTTGGTGGACTAGCAGCCCCCTACGAGCAGTACTTC | CRVGGLAAPYEQYF
TRBD2 | many | TRBJ2-2 | TRBV29-1 | TGCAGCGTTGGTGGGACTAGCGCCACCGGGGAGCTGTTTTTT | CSVGGTSATGELFF
TRBD2 | - | TRBJ2-1 | TRBV29-1 | TGCAGCGTTGAGGGACTAGCGGGAGTCGAGAAGTTCTTC | CSVEGLAGVEKFF
- | few | TRBJ1-2 | TRBV19 | TGTGCCAGTAGCCGCTCAGCGACTGCCAACTTCGGCTACACCTTC | CASSRSATANFGYTF
TRBD2 | - | TRBJ2-5 | TRBV29-1 | TGCAGAGCTATGTTTTGGGCGGGAGTTAACCAAGAGACCCAGTACTTC | CRAMFWAGVNQETQYF
- | many | TRBJ2-4 | TRBV6-1 | TGTGCCAGCAGCCCCGCGGGGCCGGGGCGTACCAAAAACATTCAGTACTTC | CASSPAGPGRTKNIQYF
TRBD2 | many | TRBJ2-7 | TRBV6-1 | TGTGCCAGCAGTGAAAAGGCGGGAGCCGCTGAGGAGCAGTACTTC | CASSEKAGAAEEQYF
- | - | TRBJ1-1 | TRBV29-1 | TGCAGCATGTCGGGAGAAACTGAAGCTTTCTTT | CSMSGETEAFF
- | - | TRBJ1-2 | TRBV6-1 | TGTGCCAGCAGAGCCAACTACTACTACACCTTC | CASRANYYYTF
- | - | TRBJ2-7 | TRBV12-5 | TGTGCCAGCGGCTTGGTAGGTCCCTACGAGCAGTACTTC | CASGLVGPYEQYF
TRBD1 | many | TRBJ2-1 | TRBV14 | TGTGCCAGCAGCCTTCTCAGGGGGTTAACTGGCAATGAGCAGTTCTTC | CASSLLRGLTGNEQFF
- | few | TRBJ1-1 | TRBV7-9 | TGTGTCAGCAGGTATAGAGGAATGAACACAGAAGCTTTCTTT | CVSRYRGMNTEAFF
TRBD1 | - | TRBJ2-2 | TRBV14 | TGTGCCGGCAGCCAAGATACACCACACGAATTCCGGGACAGGACCACCGGGGAGCTGTTTTTT | CAGSQDTPHEFRDRTTGELFF
- | - | TRBJ2-2 | TRBV6-4 | TGTGCCATCAGTCCGATCGGACTTGATACCGGGGGGCTGTTTTTT | CAISPIGLDTGGLFF
TRBD1 | - | TRBJ1-1 | TRBV11-2 | TGTGTCAGCAGCCCTAGGGGGCAGGGTTACACTGAAGCTTTCTTT | CVSSPRGQGYTEAFF
- | - | TRBJ1-4 | TRBV12-3/TRBV12-4 | TGTGACAGCAGTTTTGTGGGGGGTAACGAAAAACTGTTTTTT | CDSSFVGGNEKLFF
- | - | TRBJ1-1 | TRBV6-5 | TGCGCCAGCAGTTACAGGCAACTCACTGAAGCTTTCTTT | CASSYRQLTEAFF
TRBD1 | - | TRBJ1-2 | TRBV7-9 | TGTGACAGCAGCTTAGGGACGGAGGGGGCGAGTGGCTACGCCTTC | CDSSLGTEGASGYAF
- | - | TRBJ2-4 | TRBV4-2 | TGTGCCAGCAGCCAATCCTGCACAACAGGGAAAGCCAAAAACATTCAGTACTTC | CASSQSCTTGKAKNIQYF
- | - | TRBJ2-2 | TRBV6-1 | TGTGCTAGCAGTGCGGCTAGCAGGGAGCTGTTTTTT | CASSAASRELFF
TRBD2 | - | TRBJ2-1 | TRBV28 | TGTGCCAGCAGTCCTGTGGTAGCGGGGTACAATGAGCAGTTCTTC | CASSPVVAGYNEQFF
- | - | TRBJ2-7 | TRBV11-2 | TGTGTCAGTAGCTTAGAATGGTGGCGGGTCCACGAGCAGTACTTC | CVSSLEWWRVHEQYF
- | - | TRBJ2-4 | TRBV4-2 | - | CASSHESPSGRVGPGNIHYF
TRBD2 | - | TRBJ2-3 | TRBV5-1 | TGCGCCAGTGCTACTAGCGGGAGTCCCCCGGATACGCTGTATTTT | CASATSGSPPDTLYF
- | - | TRBJ2-3 | TRBV10-3 | TGTGCCATCGGTGGCCAGGCTGGCACAGATACGCAATATTTT | CAIGGQAGTDTQYF
- | - | TRBJ2-5 | TRBV11-3 | TGTGCCAACAGCTTAGGGGAAGAGACCCAGCACTTC | CANSLGEETQHF
TRBD2 | - | TRBJ2-1 | TRBV20-1 | TGCAGTGCTAGAGCGCCCCCTAATGTGGGAGTAGCGGGAGCTAGCAATGAGCAGTTCTTC | CSARAPPNVGVAGASNEQFF
- | many | TRBJ1-2 | TRBV6-1 | TGTGCCAGCAGTCCGCAGCCCGGGGGTCGGGGCTACACCTTC | CASSPQPGGRGYTF
TRBD2 | many | TRBJ2-7 | TRBV6-5 | TGTGCCAGCAGCAAAACTAGCGGAAGCTCCTACGAGCAGTACTTC | CASSKTSGSSYEQYF
TRBD1 | once | TRBJ1-6 | TRBV11-2 | TGTGCCAGCTGGACTGAGGGGGCGAATAATTCAGCCCTCCACTTT | CASWTEGANNSALHF
- | few | TRBJ2-3 | TRBV11-2 | TGTGCCAGCAGCTTAGTCGGGGCAGGTCTAAGCACAGATACACTGTATTTT | CASSLVGAGLSTDTLYF
- | many | TRBJ2-1 | TRBV28 | TGCGCCAGCAGCTTGGGCGGGGGCCTATACAATGAGCAGTTCTTC | CASSLGGGLYNEQFF
TRBD2 | few | TRBJ2-2 | TRBV11-2 | TGTGCCAGCGGCCCGACGGGGGGTACCGGGGAGCTGTTTTTT | CASGPTGGTGELFF
- | - | TRBJ2-3 | TRBV11-3 | TGTACCAGTAGCTCCAGGACTAGCACAGATACGCAGTATTTT | CTSSSRTSTDTQYF
TRBD1 | once | TRBJ2-7 | TRBV6-1 | TGTGCCAGCAGTGAAAGGGGACAGGCCGTCGAACAGTACTTC | CASSERGQAVEQYF
- | few | TRBJ2-2 | TRBV30 | TGTGCCTGGAGTGGGCTACAATTCACCGGGGAGCTGTTTTTT | CAWSGLQFTGELFF
TRBD2 | - | TRBJ2-1 | TRBV11-2 | TGTGCCAGCAGCGTAGGGACTAGCGGACACAATGAGGAGTTCTTC | CASSVGTSGHNEEFF
- | - | TRBJ2-1 | TRBV5-4 | TGTACCAGCAGCCGGCCCACTATGGGGAATGAGCAGTTCTTC | CTSSRPTMGNEQFF
- | - | TRBJ2-5 | TRBV11-2 | TGTACCAGCAGCTTACGAGGGGCCCTCCAAGAGACTCAGTACTTC | CTSSLRGALQETQYF
- | - | TRBJ1-5 | TRBV6-5 | TGTGCCAGTAGTTACGGCGGTGTGCGTCAGCCCCAGCATTTT | CASSYGGVRQPQHF
- | - | TRBJ2-4 | TRBV11-2 | TGTGCCAGCGGCTTAGTAGGAGCCCCCAAAAACATTAAGTACTTC | CASGLVGAPKNIKYF